This TCR beta chain comes out of a study of response to subunit inactivated influenza vaccine. Study-level results: Authors suggested that a seasonal influenza vaccination recruits few new T cells each time.

The CDR3 extends over 20 amino acids. V was cut by 2 bases and J by 6 bases, with 29 bases left in between. Germline loops: CDR1 LGHNA, CDR2 YNFKEQ. This clonotype has more than one count but fewer than ten. The antigen is undetermined. TCRdb passed the RT-PCR reads through MiXCR, listing each CDR3 protein once. This sample carries a few hundred thousand distinct CDR3 sequences, around 15% of them seen once, and the ten largest clones take 11%. The rearrangement links TRBV4-2 to TRBJ2-1; D possibly uses TRBD1 or TRBD2 (6 bases each). The clonotype was recovered from a man in his forties or fifties who received an inactivated influenza vaccine. Sequences were derived from PBMCs from blood, sampled 12 days after vaccination. CDR3 amino acids: CASSQLGRKSTRGDPNEQFF. DNA for the CDR3: TGTGCCAGCAGCCAATTAGGCCGGAAGTCGACTAGGGGGGATCCCAATGAGCAGTTCTTC.